This TCR beta chain was documented in a study of blood T cell repertoires in COVID-19. On the study more broadly: Researchers got acute and convalescent COVID-19 samples from the United States, Italy and Spain. Sample material is recorded as cDNA or gDNA derived from T cells, B-cell-depleted T cells, or PBMCs.

Germline V gene sequence: CDR1 MNHEY, CDR2 SVGAGI. CDR3 length equals 15 residues. The V and J ends lost 5 bases and 0 bases respectively, with 11 bases between them. Authors' methods: Reference gene primer amplification in the assay estimated nucleated cell counts. Produced via immunoSEQ multiplex PCR; TCRdb's table is partial and in-frame only. V and J calls and clone size come straight from that table; D and trimming were deduced from the DNA. The sample has about 490,000 clones; approximately 85% are singletons. This chain connects TRBV6-5 to TRBJ1-5; D call uncertain. The TCR sequence derives from a human donor in a cohort sampled during active COVID-19. Sequenced material: peripheral blood. The DNA of the CDR3 is TGTGCCAGCAGTCCCCAGGCCAATAGCAATCAGCCCCAGCATTTT. Residues: CASSPQANSNQPQHF.